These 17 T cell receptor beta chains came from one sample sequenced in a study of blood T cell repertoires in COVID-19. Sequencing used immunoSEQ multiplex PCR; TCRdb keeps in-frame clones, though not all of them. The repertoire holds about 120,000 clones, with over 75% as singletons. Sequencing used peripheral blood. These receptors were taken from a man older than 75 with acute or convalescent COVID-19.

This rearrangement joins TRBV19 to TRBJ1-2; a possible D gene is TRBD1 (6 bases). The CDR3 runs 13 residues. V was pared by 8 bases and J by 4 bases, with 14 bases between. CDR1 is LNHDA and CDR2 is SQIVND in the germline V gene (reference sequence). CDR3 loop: CASGPGAGYGYTF. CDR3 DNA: TGTGCCAGTGGCCCAGGGGCTGGCTATGGCTACACCTTC.

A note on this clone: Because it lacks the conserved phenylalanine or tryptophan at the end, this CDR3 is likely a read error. CDR3 protein: CASSEALTVVSYGYTL. The CDR3 nucleotides read TGTGCCAGCAGTGAAGCGCTGACAGTAGTTTCCTATGGCTACACCCTC. The chain recombines TRBV2 with TRBJ1-2; D may be TRBD1 (5 bases). Germline CDR1 is SNHLY and CDR2 is FYNNEI. This CDR3 is built from 16 residues. The V and J ends lost 0 bases and 4 bases respectively, with 15 bases between them.

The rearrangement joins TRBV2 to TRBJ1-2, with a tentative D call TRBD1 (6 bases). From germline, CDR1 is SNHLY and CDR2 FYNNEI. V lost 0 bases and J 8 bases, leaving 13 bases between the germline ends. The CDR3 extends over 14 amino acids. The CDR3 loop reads CASSEAHRAGGYTF. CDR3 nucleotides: TGTGCCAGCAGTGAAGCTCACAGGGCAGGGGGCTACACCTTC.

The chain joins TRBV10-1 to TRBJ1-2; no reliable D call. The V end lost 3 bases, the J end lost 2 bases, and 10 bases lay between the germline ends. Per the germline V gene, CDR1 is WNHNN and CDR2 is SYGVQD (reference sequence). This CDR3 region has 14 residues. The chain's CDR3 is CASSDPPQNYGYTF. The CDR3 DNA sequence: TGCGCCAGCAGTGACCCGCCGCAGAACTATGGCTACACCTTC.

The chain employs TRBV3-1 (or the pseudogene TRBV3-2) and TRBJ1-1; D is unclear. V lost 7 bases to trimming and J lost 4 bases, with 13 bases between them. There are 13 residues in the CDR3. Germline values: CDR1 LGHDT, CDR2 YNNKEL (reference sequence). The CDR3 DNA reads TGTGCCAGCACCCCGCGGGCGAGCACTGAAGCTTTCTTT. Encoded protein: CASTPRASTEAFF.

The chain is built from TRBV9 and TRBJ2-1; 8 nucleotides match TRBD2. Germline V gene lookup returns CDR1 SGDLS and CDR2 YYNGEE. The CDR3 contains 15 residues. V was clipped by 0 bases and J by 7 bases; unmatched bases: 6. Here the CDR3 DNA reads TGTGCCAGCAGCGTAGACGGGGGGGCCTTGAATGAGCAGTTCTTC. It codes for CASSVDGGALNEQFF.

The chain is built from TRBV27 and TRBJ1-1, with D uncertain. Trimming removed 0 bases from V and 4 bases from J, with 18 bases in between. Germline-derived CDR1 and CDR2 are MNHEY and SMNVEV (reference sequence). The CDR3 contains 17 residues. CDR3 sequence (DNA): TGTGCCAGCAGTTTATCTCTCAAGAGTTCCTTCGCCACTGAAGCTTTCTTT. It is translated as CASSLSLKSSFATEAFF.

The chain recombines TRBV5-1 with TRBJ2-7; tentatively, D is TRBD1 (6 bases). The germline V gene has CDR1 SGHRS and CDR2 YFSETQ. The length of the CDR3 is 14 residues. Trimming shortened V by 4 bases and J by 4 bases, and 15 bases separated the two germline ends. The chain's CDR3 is CASSRGQLDYEQYF. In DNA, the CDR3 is TGCGCCAGCAGCCGAGGACAGTTGGATTACGAGCAGTACTTC.

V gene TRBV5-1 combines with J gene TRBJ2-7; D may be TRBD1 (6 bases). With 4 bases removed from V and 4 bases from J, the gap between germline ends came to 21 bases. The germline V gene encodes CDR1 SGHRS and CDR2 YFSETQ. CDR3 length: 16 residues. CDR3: CASSVEVGTSGYEQYF. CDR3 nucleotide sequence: TGCGCCAGCAGCGTGGAGGTAGGGACAAGTGGGTACGAGCAGTACTTC.

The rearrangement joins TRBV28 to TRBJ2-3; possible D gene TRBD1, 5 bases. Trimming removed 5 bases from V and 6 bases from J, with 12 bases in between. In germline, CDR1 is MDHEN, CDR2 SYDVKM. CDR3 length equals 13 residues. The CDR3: CASSPYSGDTQYF. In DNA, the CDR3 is TGTGCCAGCAGTCCGTACTCAGGGGATACGCAGTATTTT.

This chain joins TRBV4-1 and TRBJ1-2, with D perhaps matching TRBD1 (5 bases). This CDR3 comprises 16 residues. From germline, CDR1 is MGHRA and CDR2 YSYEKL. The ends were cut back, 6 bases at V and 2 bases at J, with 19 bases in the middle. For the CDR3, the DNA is TGCGCCAGCAGTGCCAAGGAGCCCCCAGGGAACTATGGCTACACCTTC. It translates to CASSAKEPPGNYGYTF.

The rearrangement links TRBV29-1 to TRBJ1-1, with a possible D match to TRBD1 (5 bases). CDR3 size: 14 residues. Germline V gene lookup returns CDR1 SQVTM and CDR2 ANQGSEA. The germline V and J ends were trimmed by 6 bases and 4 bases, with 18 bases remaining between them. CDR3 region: CSVRGRESSTEAFF. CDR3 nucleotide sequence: TGCAGCGTGAGGGGTCGGGAGAGCAGCACTGAAGCTTTCTTT.

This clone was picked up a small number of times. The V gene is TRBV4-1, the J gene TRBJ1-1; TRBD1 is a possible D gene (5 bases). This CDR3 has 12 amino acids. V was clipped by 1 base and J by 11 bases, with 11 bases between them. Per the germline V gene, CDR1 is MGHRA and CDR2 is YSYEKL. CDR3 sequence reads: CASSQGGEDAFF. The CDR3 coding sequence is TGCGCCAGCAGCCAAGGAGGGGAGGACGCTTTCTTT.

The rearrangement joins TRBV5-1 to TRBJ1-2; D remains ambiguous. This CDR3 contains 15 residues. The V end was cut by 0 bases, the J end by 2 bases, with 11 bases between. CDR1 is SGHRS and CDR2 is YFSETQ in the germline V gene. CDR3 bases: TGCGCCAGCAGCTTGGCCACAGCACACAACTATGGCTACACCTTC. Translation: CASSLATAHNYGYTF.

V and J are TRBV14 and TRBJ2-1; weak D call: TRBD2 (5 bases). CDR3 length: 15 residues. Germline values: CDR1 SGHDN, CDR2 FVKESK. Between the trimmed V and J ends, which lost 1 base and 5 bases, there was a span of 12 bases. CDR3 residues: CASSQGYGNDNEQFF. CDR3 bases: TGTGCCAGCAGCCAAGGATACGGGAATGACAATGAGCAGTTCTTC.

As DNA, the CDR3 is TGTGCCACCAGCAGAGCCGGGACAGGGGTAGAGACCCAGTACTTC. Amino acids: CATSRAGTGVETQYF. This rearrangement joins TRBV15 to TRBJ2-5, with 10 positions matching TRBD1. Germline V gives CDR1 LNHNV, CDR2 YYDKDF (reference sequence). CDR3 length equals 15 residues. The J segment lost 4 bases and the V segment lost 1 base, leaving 3 bases of the junction unmatched.

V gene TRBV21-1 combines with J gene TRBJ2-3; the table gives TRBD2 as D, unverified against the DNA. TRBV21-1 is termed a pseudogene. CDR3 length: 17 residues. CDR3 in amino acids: CASSTRSGTSGTDTQYF. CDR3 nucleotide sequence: TGTGCCAGCAGCACCAGATCGGGGACTAGCGGCACAGATACGCAGTATTTT.